The clone carrying this T cell receptor (beta chain) was detected many times. These data belong to a study of blood T cells in healthy people across ages. CDR1 and CDR2 from the germline V gene are LGHDT and YNNKEL (reference sequence). This CDR3 has 14 amino acids. The ends were cut back, 4 bases at V and 2 bases at J, with 12 bases in the middle. PCR was performed a second time for about 6 to 12 cycles using a sample-barcoded 5' primer and a J-beta primer mix. Every cDNA molecule carried a tag from a template-switch adaptor bearing 12 random nucleotides. Via MiXCR, TCRdb re-called the 5' RACE reads, giving one row per CDR3 protein. The table shows about 1,000,000 distinct CDR3 sequences, with over 35% occurring only once.

The receptor's source is a woman aged 55-70 years in good health. The rearrangement links TRBV3-1 to TRBJ2-7; D may be TRBD1 or TRBD2 (5 bases each). Sequenced sample: blood. CDR3 loop: CASSLGAYTYEQYF. CDR3 nucleotides: TGTGCCAGCAGCCTCGGGGCGTACACCTACGAGCAGTACTTC.